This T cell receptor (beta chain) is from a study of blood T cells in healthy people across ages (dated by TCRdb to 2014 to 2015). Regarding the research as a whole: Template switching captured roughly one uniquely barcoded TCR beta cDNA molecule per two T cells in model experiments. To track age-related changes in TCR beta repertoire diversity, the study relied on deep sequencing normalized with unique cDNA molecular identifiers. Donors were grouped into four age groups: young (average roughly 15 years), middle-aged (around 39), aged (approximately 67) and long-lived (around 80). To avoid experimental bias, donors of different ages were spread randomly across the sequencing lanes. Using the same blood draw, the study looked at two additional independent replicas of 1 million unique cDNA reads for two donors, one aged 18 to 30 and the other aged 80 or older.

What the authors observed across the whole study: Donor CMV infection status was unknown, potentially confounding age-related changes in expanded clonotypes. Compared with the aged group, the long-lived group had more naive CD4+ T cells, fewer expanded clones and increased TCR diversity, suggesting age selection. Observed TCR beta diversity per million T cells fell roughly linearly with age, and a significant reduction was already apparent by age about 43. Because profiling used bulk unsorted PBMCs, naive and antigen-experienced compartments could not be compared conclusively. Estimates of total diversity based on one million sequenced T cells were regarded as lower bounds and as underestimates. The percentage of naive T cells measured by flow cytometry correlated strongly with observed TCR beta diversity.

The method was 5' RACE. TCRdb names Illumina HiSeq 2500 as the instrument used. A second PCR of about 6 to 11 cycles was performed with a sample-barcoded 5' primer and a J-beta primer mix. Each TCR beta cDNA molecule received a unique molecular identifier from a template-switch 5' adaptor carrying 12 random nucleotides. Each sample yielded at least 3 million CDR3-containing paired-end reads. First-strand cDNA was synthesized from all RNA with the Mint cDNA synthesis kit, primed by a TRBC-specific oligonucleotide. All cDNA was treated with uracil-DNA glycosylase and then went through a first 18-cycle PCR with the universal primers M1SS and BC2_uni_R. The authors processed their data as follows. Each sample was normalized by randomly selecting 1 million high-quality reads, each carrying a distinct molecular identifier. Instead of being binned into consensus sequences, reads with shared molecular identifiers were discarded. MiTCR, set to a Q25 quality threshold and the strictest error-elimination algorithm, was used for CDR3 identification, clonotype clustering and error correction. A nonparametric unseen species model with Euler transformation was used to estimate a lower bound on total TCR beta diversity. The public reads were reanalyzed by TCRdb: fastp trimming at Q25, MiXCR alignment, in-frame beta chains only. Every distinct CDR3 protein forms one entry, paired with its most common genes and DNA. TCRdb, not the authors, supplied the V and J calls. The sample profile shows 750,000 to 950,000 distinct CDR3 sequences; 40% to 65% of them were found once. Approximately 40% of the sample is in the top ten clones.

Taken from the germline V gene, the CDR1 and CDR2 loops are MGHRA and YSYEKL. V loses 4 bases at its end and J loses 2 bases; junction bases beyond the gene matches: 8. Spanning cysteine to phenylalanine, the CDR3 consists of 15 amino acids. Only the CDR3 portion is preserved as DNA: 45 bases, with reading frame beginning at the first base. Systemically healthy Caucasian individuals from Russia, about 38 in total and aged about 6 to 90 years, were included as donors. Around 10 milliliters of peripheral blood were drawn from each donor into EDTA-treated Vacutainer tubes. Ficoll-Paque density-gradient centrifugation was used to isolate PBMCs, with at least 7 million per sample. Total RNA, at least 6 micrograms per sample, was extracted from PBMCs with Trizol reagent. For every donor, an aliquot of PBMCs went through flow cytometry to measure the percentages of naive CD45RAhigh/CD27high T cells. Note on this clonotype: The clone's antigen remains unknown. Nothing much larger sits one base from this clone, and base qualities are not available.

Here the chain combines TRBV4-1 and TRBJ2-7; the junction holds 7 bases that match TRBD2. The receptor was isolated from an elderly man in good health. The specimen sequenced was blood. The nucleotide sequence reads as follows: TGCGCCAGCAGCCGATCCCGAGCGGGAACCTACGAGCAGTACTTC. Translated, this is CASSRSRAGTYEQYF.